The sequence of this T cell receptor (beta chain) was determined in a study of Ad26.COV2.S vaccination and SARS-CoV-2 variants. Across the whole study: Participants got Ad26.COV2.S intramuscularly, once or twice 56 days apart.

Whole-study results and caveats: The TCR breadth and depth analyses may have understated or missed part of the total T cell responses.

The protocol was immunoSEQ multiplex PCR, while the TCRdb copy is restricted to in-frame clones and leaves out a portion. The profile shows 400,000 to 450,000 clones, 75% to 95% of them singletons. Treatment given: over 15 received Ad26.COV2.S at low or high dose, single or two shots; a few received placebo; per-sample allocation not given. The samples were gathered on day 63 after the first injection of vaccine or placebo. Built on an Ad26 vector, the vaccine expressed Wuhan-strain SARS-CoV-2 spike. The V segment lost 5 bases and the J segment 2 bases; nucleotides outside the gene matches: 11. Germline loops: CDR1 MNHEY, CDR2 SMNVEV (reference sequence). The CDR3 runs to 17 residues. Note on this clone: Antigen unknown.

This specimen was peripheral blood, taken in a trial of Ad26.COV2.S vaccine versus placebo. The chain is built from TRBV27 and TRBJ2-1; 8 bases line up with TRBD2. This TCR was sampled from a person between 18 and 60 years old who received the Ad26.COV2.S COVID-19 vaccine or a placebo. The CDR3 DNA reads TGTGCCAGCAGTCCCAGACTAGCGCCAAGACCCTACAATGAGCAGTTCTTC. Protein: CASSPRLAPRPYNEQFF.